This T cell receptor (beta chain) is drawn from a study of T-cell memory formation after mild COVID-19. General study results and limits: Later expanders leaned CD4+, whereas clones that contracted between day 15 and 85 were balanced CD4/CD8.

As concerns this clonotype: The antigen is not known.

TCRdb independently ran MiXCR on the 5' RACE reads; one entry per CDR3 protein. The table records hundreds of thousands of distinct CDR3 sequences, roughly 22% of them present only once. V was pared by 3 bases and J by 5 bases, with 11 bases between. The V gene's germline CDR1 is GTSNPN and CDR2 SVGIG (reference sequence). The CDR3 covers 13 residues. This chain connects TRBV30 to TRBJ1-5; D is unresolved. The TCR was taken from an adult woman who had mild COVID-19 (a few samples of this study predate the infection). Cell type and time point are not known. The sample comprised PBMCs or a T cell subset sorted from them (not recorded which). The DNA for the CDR3 is TGTGCCTGGAGCCCTCGGGGTTATCAGCCCCAGCATTTT. Translation: CAWSPRGYQPQHF.